The 27 T cell receptor beta chains reported below all come from one sample, sequenced in a study of CD8 T cells in Susac syndrome. A quantity of about 0.5 to 1 ug RNA underwent reverse transcription using random hexamers. MiXCR was run by TCRdb on the immunoSEQ multiplex PCR reads, yielding one entry per CDR3 protein. The table has 200,000 to 250,000 distinct CDR3 sequences, approximately 90% seen once. The sequenced sample consisted of CD8+ T cells from PBMCs. Receptors originate from a human donor with multiple sclerosis.

The chain has TRBV2 and TRBJ1-1; 7 bases match TRBD1. The ends lost 10 bases at V and 6 bases at J; junction bases unmatched: 11. The V gene's germline CDR1 is SNHLY and CDR2 FYNNEI. This CDR3 is built from 13 residues. The CDR3 sequence: CAIRGGGASEAFF. CDR3 in DNA: TGTGCCATCCGTGGAGGGGGCGCATCTGAAGCTTTCTTT.

There are a few counts of this clonotype. The chain links TRBV5-6 to TRBJ2-7; 8 positions agree with TRBD1. V lost 2 bases and J lost 6; bases outside the gene matches: 4. This CDR3 contains 13 residues. Germline V gene lookup returns CDR1 SGHDT and CDR2 YYEEEE. CDR3 region: CASSFPQGAEQYF. CDR3 DNA: TGTGCCAGCAGCTTCCCGCAGGGGGCCGAGCAGTACTTC.

The chain couples TRBV5-4 to TRBJ2-7; TRBD2 agrees at 11 bases. CDR3 size: 21 residues. Germline-derived CDR1 and CDR2 are SGHNT and YYREEE (reference sequence). V shed 2 bases and J 3 bases; nucleotides not matched to a gene: 22. Here the CDR3 DNA reads TGTGCCAGCAGCTTATCCGGGGAGGATGGTGAGACTAGCGGGATTCTCTACGAGCAGTACTTC. Translation: CASSLSGEDGETSGILYEQYF.

This clonotype occurred a few times. The chain carries TRBV6-5 and TRBJ1-1; possibly TRBD1 for D (5 bases). Germline V lookup: CDR1 MNHEY, CDR2 SVGAGI. The ends were cut back, 2 bases at V and 4 bases at J, with 8 bases in the middle. The CDR3 is made up of 13 amino acids. The CDR3 spells CASSYGQGTEAFF. The DNA for the CDR3 is TGTGCCAGCAGTTACGGACAAGGCACTGAAGCTTTCTTT.

The chain combines TRBV7-2 with TRBJ2-1; 14 positions agree with TRBD2. The V gene's germline CDR1 is SGHTA and CDR2 FQGNSA. The V gene end was trimmed by 4 bases and the J gene end by 8 bases; junction bases not matched to a gene: 4. This CDR3 comprises 15 residues. In DNA form, the CDR3 reads TGTGCCAGCAGCTGGGGACTAGCGGGAGAATATGAGCAGTTCTTC. It translates to CASSWGLAGEYEQFF.

The CDR3 here is CASSSPGTDGYTF. The CDR3 DNA reads TGCGCCAGCAGCTCCCCCGGGACGGATGGCTACACCTTC. The V call is TRBV5-1, the J call TRBJ1-2, with D possibly TRBD1 on 5 matching bases. The CDR3 has 13 residues. The germline V gene encodes CDR1 SGHRS and CDR2 YFSETQ. V lost 3 bases and J 6 bases, leaving 12 bases between the germline ends. The whole variable domain, remainder taken from reference TRBV5-1 and TRBJ1-2, is KAGVTQTPRYLIKTRGQQVTLSCSPISGHRSVSWYQQTPGQGLQFLFEYFSETQRNKGNFPGRFSGRQFSNSRSEMNVSTLELGDSALYLCASSSPGTDGYTFGSGTRLTVV.

This chain connects TRBV4-1 to TRBJ2-7, with D perhaps TRBD2 (5 bases). The germline V gene encodes CDR1 MGHRA and CDR2 YSYEKL. Trimming pared 1 base from V and 3 bases from J, leaving 10 bases between. CDR3 length equals 14 residues. The chain's CDR3 is CASSQGPRGYEQYF. DNA for the CDR3: TGCGCCAGCAGCCAAGGCCCTCGGGGCTACGAGCAGTACTTC.

This sequence joins TRBV5-1 and TRBJ2-7; D uncertain. Trimming left V 7 bases short and J 3 bases short, with 17 bases between. Looked up from germline, CDR1 is SGHRS and CDR2 is YFSETQ. The CDR3 extends over 14 amino acids. The CDR3 protein is CASLQEASGYEQYF. DNA for the CDR3: TGCGCCAGCTTACAAGAGGCGAGTGGCTACGAGCAGTACTTC.

The chain has TRBV28 and TRBJ2-3; 9 nucleotides match TRBD2. Germline V gene data show CDR1 as MDHEN and CDR2 as SYDVKM. CDR3 size: 14 residues. Trimming cost V 4 bases and J 1 base; bases outside gene matches: 0. This chain's CDR3 is CASSWTSGTDTQYF. CDR3 bases: TGTGCCAGCAGTTGGACTAGCGGCACAGATACGCAGTATTTT.

This rearrangement joins TRBV25-1 to TRBJ2-6, with 8 positions matching TRBD1. V shed 2 bases, J shed 0 bases, and the junction held 6 bases outside the gene matches. CDR1 and CDR2 from the germline V gene are MGHDK and SYGVNS. CDR3 length: 18 amino acids. This CDR3 reads CASSEGTGQPSGANVLTF. The CDR3 nucleotides are TGTGCCAGCAGTGAAGGGACAGGCCAACCCTCTGGGGCCAACGTCCTGACTTTC.

This sequence joins TRBV9 and TRBJ2-1; D may be TRBD2 (5 bases). From germline, CDR1 is SGDLS and CDR2 YYNGEE. The CDR3 is 16 amino acids. V was shortened by 2 bases and J by 0 bases, with 12 bases between the two germline ends. CDR3 DNA: TGTGCCAGCAGCGTGACGTGGGAGAGCTCCTACAATGAGCAGTTCTTC. Its translation: CASSVTWESSYNEQFF. Supplemented by reference TRBV9 and TRBJ2-1, the full variable domain reads DSGVTQTPKHLITATGQRVTLRCSPRSGDLSVYWYQQSLDQGLQFLIQYYNGEERAKGNILERFSAQQFPDLHSELNLSSLELGDSALYFCASSVTWESSYNEQFFGPGTRLTVL.

V usage is TRBV13 and J usage is TRBJ1-1; no definite D call. Trimming took off 5 bases at V and 0 bases at J, with 7 bases between the two ends. Germline assignment: CDR1 PRHDT and CDR2 FYEKMQ (reference sequence). The CDR3 loop spans 13 amino acids. The CDR3 spells CASSARLNTEAFF. The CDR3 DNA reads as TGTGCCAGCAGCGCCCGGTTGAACACTGAAGCTTTCTTT.

The chain employs TRBV6-2 or TRBV6-3 and TRBJ1-1, with unresolved D. V was clipped by 8 bases and J by 2 bases, with 15 bases between them. This CDR3 is 14 amino acids long. Germline V gives CDR1 MNHEY, CDR2 SVGEGT. Written as DNA, the CDR3 is TGTGCCAGCCTCAGGCGGCGGGGAAACACTGAAGCTTTCTTT. It is translated as CASLRRRGNTEAFF.

This clonotype was seen once. The chain combines TRBV7-9 with TRBJ1-1; no definite D call. This CDR3 comprises 12 residues. Germline CDR1 SEHNR, CDR2 FQNEAQ (reference sequence). V was shortened by 3 bases and J by 6 bases, with 8 bases between the two germline ends. CDR3 bases: TGTGCCAGCAGCTTCTTAGGGTCTGAAGCTTTCTTT. It encodes CASSFLGSEAFF.

The chain has TRBV13 and TRBJ2-4; a possible D gene is TRBD2 (6 bases). The germline V gene has CDR1 PRHDT and CDR2 FYEKMQ (reference sequence). This CDR3 spans 17 amino acids. The V end was cut by 7 bases, the J end by 2 bases, with 21 bases between. CDR3 region: CASTSPWRGAPKNIQYF. CDR3 bases: TGTGCCAGCACCTCACCCTGGAGGGGCGCGCCCAAAAACATTCAGTACTTC.

The chain links TRBV27 to TRBJ1-2, with D perhaps TRBD1 (5 bases). V lost 0 bases, J lost 4 bases, and 18 bases lay in between. Germline-derived CDR1 and CDR2 are MNHEY and SMNVEV (reference sequence). There are 17 residues in the CDR3. The CDR3 DNA reads as TGTGCCAGCAGTTTATCGCTGGGGGGTCTGTGGAGCTATGGCTACACCTTC. It is translated as CASSLSLGGLWSYGYTF.

This sequence joins TRBV20-1 and TRBJ2-3; TRBD1 matches at 10 bases. CDR3 length: 16 amino acids. The V gene end was trimmed by 4 bases and the J gene end by 3 bases; junction bases not matched to a gene: 10. CDR1 is DFQATT, CDR2 SNEGSKA, per germline (reference sequence). CDR3 sequence (DNA): TGCAGTGCTATCCTCCCGACAGGGGGCGAGACAGATACGCAGTATTTT. Translating it yields CSAILPTGGETDTQYF.

This chain connects TRBV9 to TRBJ2-6; 12 positions agree with TRBD2. From germline, CDR1 is SGDLS and CDR2 YYNGEE. V lost 6 bases, J lost 0 bases, and 13 bases stayed unmatched. This CDR3 has 20 residues. The CDR3 region has the DNA TGTGCCAGCAACCAAGCAAAAGGACTAGCGGGGAACTCTGGGGCCAACGTCCTGACTTTC. This encodes CASNQAKGLAGNSGANVLTF.

This sequence joins TRBV14 and TRBJ1-4, with a possible D match to TRBD1 (6 bases). Germline loops: CDR1 SGHDN, CDR2 FVKESK. Trimming removed 5 bases from V and 3 bases from J, with 13 bases in between. This CDR3 has 15 residues. The CDR3: CASSKKGGANEKLFF. The CDR3 DNA follows: TGTGCCAGCAGCAAAAAGGGGGGCGCTAATGAAAAACTGTTTTTT.

This clonotype was observed a single time. The chain links TRBV11-1 to TRBJ2-5, with D unclear. The CDR3 has 15 amino acids. Deletions cut 3 bases from V and 8 bases from J, with 19 bases between. Germline-derived CDR1 and CDR2 are SGHAT and FQDESV (reference sequence). The CDR3 DNA sequence: TGTGCCAGCAGCTTGAATCTTGAGGATTTAAGTACCCAGTACTTC. Translated, it gives CASSLNLEDLSTQYF.

J is TRBJ2-7 and V is TRBV5-1; no definite D call. The CDR3 is 13 amino acids. Germline CDR1 is SGHRS and CDR2 is YFSETQ. The V gene lost 0 bases and the J gene lost 0 bases, with 4 bases spanning the gap. DNA of the CDR3: TGCGCCAGCAGCTTGGCCCCCTCCTACGAGCAGTACTTC. The encoded protein is CASSLAPSYEQYF.

The chain employs TRBV19 and TRBJ2-1, with 12 bases aligning to TRBD1. V shed 6 bases, J shed 7 bases, and the junction held 7 bases outside the gene matches. The CDR3 is 15 residues long. Germline V gene lookup returns CDR1 LNHDA and CDR2 SQIVND (reference sequence). CDR3 nucleotides: TGTGCCAGTAGCCCCTGGGGACAGGGGGCTAATGAGCAGTTCTTC. Amino acid sequence: CASSPWGQGANEQFF. Combining the CDR3 with reference TRBV19 and TRBJ2-1 gives the whole variable domain DGGITQSPKYLFRKEGQNVTLSCEQNLNHDAMYWYRQDPGQGLRLIYYSQIVNDFQKGDIAEGYSVSREKKESFPLTVTSAQKNPTAFYLCASSPWGQGANEQFFGPGTRLTVL.

The V call is TRBV12-3 or TRBV12-4, the J call TRBJ2-5, with 7 bases identical to TRBD1. This CDR3 is built from 16 residues. V shed 6 bases, J shed 5 bases, and the junction held 15 bases outside the gene matches. DNA of the CDR3: TGTGCCAGCAGCCTCAATGGACAGGTGCTCTGGGAGACCCAGTACTTC. It encodes CASSLNGQVLWETQYF.

The V and J genes are TRBV30 and TRBJ2-3, with D tentatively TRBD2 (5 bases). Between the trimmed V and J ends, which lost 4 bases and 1 base, there was a span of 15 bases. Germline V gives CDR1 GTSNPN, CDR2 SVGIG (reference sequence). The CDR3 has 15 residues. CDR3 coding DNA: TGTGCCTGGACCCAGAGGGCTAGGGGCACAGATACGCAGTATTTT. It yields the protein CAWTQRARGTDTQYF.

The sample holds one count of this clonotype. The chain combines TRBV19 with TRBJ1-1; D may be TRBD1 (6 bases). The CDR3 has 15 amino acids. Trimming took 5 bases from V and 5 from J, leaving 18 bases between them. Germline values: CDR1 LNHDA, CDR2 SQIVND (reference sequence). The CDR3 coding sequence is TGTGCCAGTAGTCTTGGGGGGGGGCAAAGAACTGAAGCTTTCTTT. Translated: CASSLGGGQRTEAFF.

This chain joins TRBV27 and TRBJ2-2; D perhaps matches TRBD1 (6 bases). Trimming left V 4 bases short and J 6 bases short, with 18 bases between. The CDR3 covers 16 residues. The germline V gene has CDR1 MNHEY and CDR2 SMNVEV (reference sequence). CDR3 bases: TGTGCCAGCAGTTCCCTACAGGGAAGGTGGTCCGGGGAGCTGTTTTTT. This translates into CASSSLQGRWSGELFF.

V is TRBV28 and J is TRBJ1-1, with D possibly being TRBD1 (6 bases). V lost 2 bases, J lost 0 bases, and 10 bases lay in between. Germline V gene lookup returns CDR1 MDHEN and CDR2 SYDVKM. This CDR3 contains 15 residues. DNA of the CDR3: TGTGCCAGCAGTTTAACAGGGACAATGAACACTGAAGCTTTCTTT. Amino acid sequence: CASSLTGTMNTEAFF.